This entry lists 3 T cell receptor beta chains sequenced from one sample in a study of blood T cell repertoires in COVID-19. Clones were sequenced by immunoSEQ multiplex PCR, and TCRdb holds only the in-frame ones, with some missing. The table shows 60,000 to 85,000 clones, with approximately 80% occurring only once. The sequencing input was peripheral blood. These TCRs come from a human donor in a cohort sampled during active COVID-19.

The chain is built from TRBV6-6 and TRBJ1-2, with D tentatively TRBD1 (5 bases). Per germline, CDR1 MNHNY and CDR2 SVGAGI (reference sequence). V lost 0 bases and J 7 bases, leaving 18 bases between the germline ends. This CDR3 is built from 16 residues. The CDR3 protein is CASSYSSLGASGGYTF. Here the CDR3 DNA reads TGTGCCAGCAGTTACTCGAGTTTAGGGGCATCAGGTGGCTACACCTTC.

This chain joins TRBV12-2 and TRBJ2-7; TRBD1, the table's D call, lacks a check against the DNA. TRBV12-2 is a listed pseudogene. The length of the CDR3 is 16 residues. CDR3 region: CASRLGDTAIGHEQYF. In DNA, the CDR3 is TGTGCAAGTCGCTTAGGGGACACCGCTATTGGGCACGAGCAGTACTTC.

This chain connects TRBV7-9 to TRBJ1-1, with 10 bases identical to TRBD1. The germline V gene has CDR1 SEHNR and CDR2 FQNEAQ (reference sequence). Trimming at V came to 4 bases and at J to 1 base, leaving 6 bases not matched to a gene. This CDR3 contains 16 residues. For the CDR3, the DNA is TGTGCCAGCAGCTCGGGACAGGGGCAGAGGAACACTGAAGCTTTCTTT. It specifies CASSSGQGQRNTEAFF.